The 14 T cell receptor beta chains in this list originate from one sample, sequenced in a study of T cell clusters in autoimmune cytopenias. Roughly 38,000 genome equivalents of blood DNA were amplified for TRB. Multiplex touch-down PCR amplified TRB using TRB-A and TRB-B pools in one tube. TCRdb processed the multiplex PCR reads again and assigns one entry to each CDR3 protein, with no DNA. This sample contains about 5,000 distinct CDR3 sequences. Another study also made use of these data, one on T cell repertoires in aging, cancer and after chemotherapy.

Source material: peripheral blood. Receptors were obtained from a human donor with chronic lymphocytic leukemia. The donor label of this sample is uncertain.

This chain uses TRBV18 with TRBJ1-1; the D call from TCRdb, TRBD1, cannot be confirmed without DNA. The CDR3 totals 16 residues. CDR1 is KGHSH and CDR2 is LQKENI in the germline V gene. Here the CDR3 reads CASSPRPGGSNTEAFF.

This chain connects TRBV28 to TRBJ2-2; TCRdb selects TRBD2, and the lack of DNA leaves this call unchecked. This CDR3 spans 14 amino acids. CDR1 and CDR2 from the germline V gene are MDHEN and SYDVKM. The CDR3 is CASFGGPYTGELFF.

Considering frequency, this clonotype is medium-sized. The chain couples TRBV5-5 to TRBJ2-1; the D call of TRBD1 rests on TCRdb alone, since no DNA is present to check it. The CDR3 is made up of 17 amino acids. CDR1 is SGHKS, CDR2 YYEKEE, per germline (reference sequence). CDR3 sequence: CASSRWGPRFLYNEQFF.

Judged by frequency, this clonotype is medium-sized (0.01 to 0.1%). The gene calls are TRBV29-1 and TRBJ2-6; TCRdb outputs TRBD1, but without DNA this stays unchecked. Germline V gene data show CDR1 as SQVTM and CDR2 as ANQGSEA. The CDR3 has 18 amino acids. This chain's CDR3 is CSVDHSRTGGTGANVLTF.

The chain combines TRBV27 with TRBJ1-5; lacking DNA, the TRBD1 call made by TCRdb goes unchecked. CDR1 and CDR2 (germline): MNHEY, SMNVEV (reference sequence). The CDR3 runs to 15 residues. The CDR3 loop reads CASSYTGDGAQPQHF.

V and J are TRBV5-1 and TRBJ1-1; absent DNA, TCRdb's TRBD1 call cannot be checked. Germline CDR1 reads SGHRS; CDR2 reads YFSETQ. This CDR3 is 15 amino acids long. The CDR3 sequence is CASSGRTGTMAEAFF.

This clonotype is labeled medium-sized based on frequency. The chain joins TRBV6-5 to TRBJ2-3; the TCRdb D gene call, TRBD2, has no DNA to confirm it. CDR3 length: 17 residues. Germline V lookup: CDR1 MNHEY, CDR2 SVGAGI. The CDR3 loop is CASLPSYGGSSTDTQYF.

The CDR3 sequence is CASSPSGGIKTGELFF. The chain uses TRBV7-6 and TRBJ2-2; the TRBD2 assignment by TCRdb is unverifiable without DNA. Germline V gene data show CDR1 as SGHVS and CDR2 as FNYEAQ. CDR3 length equals 16 residues. The whole variable domain, filled in from reference TRBV7-6 and TRBJ2-2, reads GAGVSQSPRYKVTKRGQDVALRCDPISGHVSLYWYRQALGQGPEFLTYFNYEAQQDKSGLPNDRFSAERPEGSISTLTIQRTEQRDSAMYRCASSPSGGIKTGELFFGEGSRLTVL.

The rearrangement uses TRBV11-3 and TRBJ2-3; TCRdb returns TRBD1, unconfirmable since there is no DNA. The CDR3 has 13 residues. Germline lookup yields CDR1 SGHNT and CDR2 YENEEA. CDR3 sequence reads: CASSPRRTDTQYF.

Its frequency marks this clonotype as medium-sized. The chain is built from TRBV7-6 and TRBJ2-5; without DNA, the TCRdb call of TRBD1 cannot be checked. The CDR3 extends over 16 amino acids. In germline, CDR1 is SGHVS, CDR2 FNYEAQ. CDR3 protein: CASSLSHRGGAETQYF.

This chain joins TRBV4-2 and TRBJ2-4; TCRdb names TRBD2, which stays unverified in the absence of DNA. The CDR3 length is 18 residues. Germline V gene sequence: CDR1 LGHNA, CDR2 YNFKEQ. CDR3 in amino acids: CASSPSDLAGVNKNIQYF.

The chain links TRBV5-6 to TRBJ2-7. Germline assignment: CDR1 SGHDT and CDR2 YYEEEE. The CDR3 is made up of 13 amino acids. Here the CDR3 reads CASSATLAYEQYF.

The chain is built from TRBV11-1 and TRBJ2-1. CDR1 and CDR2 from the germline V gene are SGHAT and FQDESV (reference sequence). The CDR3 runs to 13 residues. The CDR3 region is CASSPRPNNEQFF.

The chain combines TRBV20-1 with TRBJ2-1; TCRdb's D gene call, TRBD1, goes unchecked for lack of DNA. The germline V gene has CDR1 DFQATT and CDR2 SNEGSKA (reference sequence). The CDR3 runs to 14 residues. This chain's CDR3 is CSAIDSRLFNEQFF.